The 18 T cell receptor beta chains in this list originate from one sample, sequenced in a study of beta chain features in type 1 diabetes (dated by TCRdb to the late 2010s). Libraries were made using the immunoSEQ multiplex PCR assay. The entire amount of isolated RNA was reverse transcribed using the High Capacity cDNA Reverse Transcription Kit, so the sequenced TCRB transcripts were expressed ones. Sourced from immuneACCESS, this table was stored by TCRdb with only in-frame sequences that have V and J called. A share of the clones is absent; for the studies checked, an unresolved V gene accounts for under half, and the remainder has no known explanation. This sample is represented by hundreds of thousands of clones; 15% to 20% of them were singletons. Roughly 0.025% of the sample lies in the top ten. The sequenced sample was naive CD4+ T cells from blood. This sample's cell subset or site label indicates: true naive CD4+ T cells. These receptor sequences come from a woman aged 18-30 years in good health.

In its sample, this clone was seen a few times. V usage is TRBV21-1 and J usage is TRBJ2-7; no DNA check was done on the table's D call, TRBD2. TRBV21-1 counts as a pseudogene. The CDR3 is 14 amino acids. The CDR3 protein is CASTRASGKGEQYF. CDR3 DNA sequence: TGTGCCAGCACCCGGGCTAGCGGGAAGGGCGAGCAGTACTTC.

As DNA, the CDR3 is TGTGCCTCGGGACAGAAAAGGGCTGGAAACACCATATATTTT. Encoded protein: CASGQKRAGNTIYF. V is TRBV5-6 and J is TRBJ1-3, with 7 nucleotides matching TRBD1. The CDR3 extends over 14 amino acids. Germline-derived CDR1 and CDR2 are SGHDT and YYEEEE. With V trimmed by 10 bases and J by 2 bases, 9 bases remained unmatched. Full variable domain (remainder filled in from reference TRBV5-6 and TRBJ1-3): DAGVTQSPTHLIKTRGQQVTLRCSPKSGHDTVSWYQQALGQGPQFIFQYYEEEERQRGNFPDRFSGHQFPNYSSELNVNALLLGDSALYLCASGQKRAGNTIYFGEGSWLTVV.

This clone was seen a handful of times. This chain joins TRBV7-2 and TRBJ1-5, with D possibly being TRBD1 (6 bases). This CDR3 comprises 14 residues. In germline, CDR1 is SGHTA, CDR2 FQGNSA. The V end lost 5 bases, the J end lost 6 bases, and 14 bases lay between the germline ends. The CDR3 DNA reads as TGTGCCAGCAGCCAAGCGACAGGTACTCAGCCCCAGCATTTT. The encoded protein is CASSQATGTQPQHF.

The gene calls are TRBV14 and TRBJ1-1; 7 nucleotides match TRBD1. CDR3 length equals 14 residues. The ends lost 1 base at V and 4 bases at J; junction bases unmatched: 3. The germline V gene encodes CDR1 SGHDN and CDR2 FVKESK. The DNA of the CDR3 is TGTGCCAGCAGCCAAGGACAGGGTCGCACTGAAGCTTTCTTT. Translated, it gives CASSQGQGRTEAFF.

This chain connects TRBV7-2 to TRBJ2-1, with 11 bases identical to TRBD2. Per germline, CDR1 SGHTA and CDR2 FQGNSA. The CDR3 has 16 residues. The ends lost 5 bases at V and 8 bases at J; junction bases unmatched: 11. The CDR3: CASSPWVAGGRDEQFF. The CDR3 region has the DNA TGTGCCAGCAGCCCGTGGGTAGCGGGAGGGAGGGATGAGCAGTTCTTC.

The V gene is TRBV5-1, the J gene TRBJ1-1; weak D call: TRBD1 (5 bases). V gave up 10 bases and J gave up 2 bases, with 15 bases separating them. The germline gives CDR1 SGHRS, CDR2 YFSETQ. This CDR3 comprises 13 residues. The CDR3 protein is CASGRDRNTEAFF. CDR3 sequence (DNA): TGCGCCTCCGGCCGGGACCGAAACACTGAAGCTTTCTTT.

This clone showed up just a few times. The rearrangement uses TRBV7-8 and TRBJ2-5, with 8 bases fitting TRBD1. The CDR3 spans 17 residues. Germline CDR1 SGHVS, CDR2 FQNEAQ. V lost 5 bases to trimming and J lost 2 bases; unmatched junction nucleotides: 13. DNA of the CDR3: TGTGCCAGCAGCCCACGGGCAGGGGGCTATCGGCAAGAGACCCAGTACTTC. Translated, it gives CASSPRAGGYRQETQYF.

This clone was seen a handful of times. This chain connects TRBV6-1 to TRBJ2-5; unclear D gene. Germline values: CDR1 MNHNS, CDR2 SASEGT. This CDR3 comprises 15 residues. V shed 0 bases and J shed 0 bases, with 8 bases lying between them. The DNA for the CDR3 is TGTGCCAGCAGTGAAGCAGGACCACACCAAGAGACCCAGTACTTC. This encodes CASSEAGPHQETQYF.

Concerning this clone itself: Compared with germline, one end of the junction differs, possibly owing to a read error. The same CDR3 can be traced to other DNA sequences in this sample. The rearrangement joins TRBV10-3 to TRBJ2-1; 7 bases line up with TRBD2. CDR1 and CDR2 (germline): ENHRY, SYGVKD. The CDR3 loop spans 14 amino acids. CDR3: CAISGLEHNNEQFF. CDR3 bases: TGCGCCATCAGTGGACTAGAGCATAACAATGAGCAGTTCTTC.

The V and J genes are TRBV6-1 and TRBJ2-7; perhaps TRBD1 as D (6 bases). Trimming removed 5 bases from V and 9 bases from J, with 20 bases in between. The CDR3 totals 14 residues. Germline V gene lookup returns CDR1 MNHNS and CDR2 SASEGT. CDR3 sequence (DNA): TGTGCCAGCAGTCCGGGACAAGATACGACCGGGCAGTACTTC. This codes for CASSPGQDTTGQYF.

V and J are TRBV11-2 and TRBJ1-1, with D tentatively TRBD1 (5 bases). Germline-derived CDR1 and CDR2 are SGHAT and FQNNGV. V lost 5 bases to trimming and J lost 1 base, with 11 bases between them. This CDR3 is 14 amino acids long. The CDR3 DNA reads TGTGCCAGCAGCCCGGGACGGACGAACACTGAAGCTTTCTTT. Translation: CASSPGRTNTEAFF.

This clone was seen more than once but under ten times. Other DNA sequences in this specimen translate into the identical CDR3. The chain's CDR3 is CASSASGMNTEAFF. CDR3 bases: TGTGCCAGCAGCGCCAGTGGCATGAACACTGAAGCTTTCTTT. This chain uses TRBV7-9 with TRBJ1-1; no definite D call. The CDR3 is made up of 14 amino acids. V shed 5 bases and J shed 0 bases, with 10 bases lying between them. Germline CDR1 SEHNR, CDR2 FQNEAQ (reference sequence).

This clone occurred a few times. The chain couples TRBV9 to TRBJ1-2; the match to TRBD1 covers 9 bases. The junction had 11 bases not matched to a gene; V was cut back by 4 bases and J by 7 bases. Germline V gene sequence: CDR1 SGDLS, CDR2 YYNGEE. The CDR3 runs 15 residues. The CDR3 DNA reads TGTGCCAGCAGCTACGGGACAGGGAGAAGTCGTGGCTACACCTTC. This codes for CASSYGTGRSRGYTF.

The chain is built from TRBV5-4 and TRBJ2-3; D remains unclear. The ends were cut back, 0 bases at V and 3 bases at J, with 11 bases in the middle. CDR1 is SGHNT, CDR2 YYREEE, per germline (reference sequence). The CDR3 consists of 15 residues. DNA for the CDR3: TGTGCCAGCAGCTTGGGACAAGCCATAACAGATACGCAGTATTTT. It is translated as CASSLGQAITDTQYF.

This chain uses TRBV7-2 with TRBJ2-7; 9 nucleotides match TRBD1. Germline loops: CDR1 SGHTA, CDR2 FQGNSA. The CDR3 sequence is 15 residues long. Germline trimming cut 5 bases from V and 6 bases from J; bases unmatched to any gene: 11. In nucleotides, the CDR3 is TGTGCCAGCAGCCAAGCCGGCCGGACAGGGGCCGAGCAGTACTTC. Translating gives CASSQAGRTGAEQYF. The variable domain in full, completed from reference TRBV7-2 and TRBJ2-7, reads GAGVSQSPSNKVTEKGKDVELRCDPISGHTALYWYRQSLGQGLEFLIYFQGNSAPDKSGLPSDRFSAERTGGSVSTLTIQRTQQEDSAVYLCASSQAGRTGAEQYFGPGTRLTVT.

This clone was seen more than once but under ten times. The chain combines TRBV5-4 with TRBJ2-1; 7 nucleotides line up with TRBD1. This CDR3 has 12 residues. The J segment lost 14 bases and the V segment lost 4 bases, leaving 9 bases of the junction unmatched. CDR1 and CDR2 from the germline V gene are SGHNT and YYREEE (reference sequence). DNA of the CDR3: TGTGCCAGCAGCACAATGGGACAGTTAAAGTTCTTC. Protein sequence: CASSTMGQLKFF.

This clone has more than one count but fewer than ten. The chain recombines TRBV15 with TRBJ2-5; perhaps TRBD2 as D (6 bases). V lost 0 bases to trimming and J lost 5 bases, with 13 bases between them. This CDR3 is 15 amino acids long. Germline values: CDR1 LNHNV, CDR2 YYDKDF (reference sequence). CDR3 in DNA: TGTGCCACCAGCAGAGATTTTGGGAGCGGGGAGACCCAGTACTTC. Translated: CATSRDFGSGETQYF.

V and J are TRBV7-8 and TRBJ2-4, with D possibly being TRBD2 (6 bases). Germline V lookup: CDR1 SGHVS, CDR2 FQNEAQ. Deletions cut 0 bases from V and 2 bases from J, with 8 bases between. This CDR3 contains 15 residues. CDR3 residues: CASSLAGGTKNIQYF. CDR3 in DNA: TGTGCCAGCAGCTTAGCAGGAGGGACCAAAAACATTCAGTACTTC.